This T cell receptor beta chain comes out of a study of CD8 T cells in ankylosing spondylitis. CDR3 length equals 14 residues. Germline CDR1 is SQVTM and CDR2 is ANQGSEA. V lost 7 bases and J lost 6; bases outside the gene matches: 10. MiXCR was run by TCRdb on the 5' RACE reads, yielding one entry per CDR3 protein. The table shows roughly 260,000 distinct CDR3 sequences, with 20% occurring only once. The TCR sequence derives from a male donor with ankylosing spondylitis or in good health (not recorded which). The chain joins TRBV29-1 to TRBJ2-2, with 8 bases identical to TRBD1. Input material: blood, either unsorted or a sorted T cell fraction (not recorded which). The CDR3 coding sequence is TGCAGCGCAGGGTTAGGACAGGGCCCCGGGGAGCTGTTTTTT. Encoded protein: CSAGLGQGPGELFF.